Following are 23 T cell receptor beta chains from one sample sequenced in a study of T cells in localized non-small cell lung cancer. Clones were read by immunoSEQ multiplex PCR, and TCRdb kept only the in-frame ones, dropping some. The sample lists about 41,000 clones; around 83% were seen once. The source was PBMCs, collected before any cancer treatment. All receptors come from a man aged 40-75 years with stage II lung adenocarcinoma.

This chain connects TRBV9 to TRBJ2-2; possibly TRBD1 or TRBD2 for D (5 bases each). Trimming left V 4 bases short and J 5 bases short, with 18 bases between. Germline CDR1 reads SGDLS; CDR2 reads YYNGEE. The CDR3 loop spans 16 amino acids. CDR3 coding DNA: TGTGCCAGCAGCCCTCCACTGGGGCGCGGGACCGGGGAGCTGTTTTTT. It codes for CASSPPLGRGTGELFF.

This clone appeared a single time. This chain uses TRBV7-9 with TRBJ1-5, with D uncertain. Germline CDR1 is SEHNR and CDR2 is FQNEAQ (reference sequence). Trimming removed 1 base from V and 4 bases from J, with 8 bases in between. The CDR3 has 14 amino acids. CDR3: CASSLGAENQPQHF. CDR3 nucleotides: TGTGCCAGCAGCTTAGGGGCGGAAAATCAGCCCCAGCATTTT.

The count of this clone is one. The V call is TRBV5-4, the J call TRBJ2-1; 10 bases are a match to TRBD1. The CDR3 length is 16 residues. The germline V gene encodes CDR1 SGHNT and CDR2 YYREEE (reference sequence). J lost 3 bases, V lost 0 bases, and 3 bases had no gene match. The CDR3 DNA reads TGTGCCAGCAGCTTGGCGACAGGGGGCCTCTACAATGAGCAGTTCTTC. It translates to CASSLATGGLYNEQFF.

The chain is built from TRBV27 and TRBJ1-4, with 8 bases aligning to TRBD1. CDR1 is MNHEY, CDR2 SMNVEV, per germline (reference sequence). The CDR3 length is 20 residues. Trimming at V came to 4 bases and at J to 4 bases, leaving 20 bases not matched to a gene. In nucleotides, the CDR3 is TGTGCCAGCAGTTCTCAAATAACAGGGGGACCCACCGAACGTAATGAAAAACTGTTTTTT. Translating gives CASSSQITGGPTERNEKLFF.

The chain joins TRBV6-1 to TRBJ1-4; the D gene is possibly TRBD1 (5 bases). This CDR3 comprises 14 residues. CDR1 is MNHNS, CDR2 SASEGT, per germline. Trimming took 10 bases from V and 13 from J, leaving 25 bases between them. CDR3 sequence (DNA): TGTGCCACTGCCGCAGGGCGATCTGTAACGAGACTGTTTTTT. Its translation: CATAAGRSVTRLFF.

The chain is built from TRBV11-2 and TRBJ2-2; D ambiguous. CDR3 length: 13 residues. V was pared by 5 bases and J by 5 bases, with 9 bases between. The germline gives CDR1 SGHAT, CDR2 FQNNGV. This CDR3 reads CASSVMGTGELFF. The CDR3 nucleotides are TGTGCCAGCAGCGTAATGGGGACCGGGGAGCTGTTTTTT.

The gene calls are TRBV28 and TRBJ2-7, with 10 bases aligning to TRBD1. This CDR3 is built from 14 residues. Germline-derived CDR1 and CDR2 are MDHEN and SYDVKM. V was pared by 6 bases and J by 2 bases, with 4 bases of the junction left unmatched. The CDR3 bases are TGTGCCAGCAGGAGGACAGGGGGAGCCTACGAGCAGTACTTC. Its translation is CASRRTGGAYEQYF.

This chain connects TRBV29-1 to TRBJ2-5; 9 nucleotides align to TRBD1. The J call could be wrong; TRBJ2-7 is a better fit for the DNA end. The CDR3 has 13 amino acids. CDR1 is SQVTM and CDR2 is ANQGSEA in the germline V gene. CDR3 coding DNA: TGCAGCGTTGTAAGGACAGGGGCCTACGAGCAGTACTTC. Protein sequence: CSVVRTGAYEQYF.

The V and J genes are TRBV6-5 and TRBJ1-4; no clear D. Germline V gene lookup returns CDR1 MNHEY and CDR2 SVGAGI. V was shortened by 5 bases and J by 8 bases, with 15 bases between the two germline ends. This CDR3 comprises 14 residues. CDR3 protein: CASSPESVPEKLFF. CDR3 sequence (DNA): TGTGCCAGCAGTCCGGAGTCAGTGCCCGAAAAACTGTTTTTT.

CDR3 sequence (DNA): TGTGCCAGCAGCTTGGAGGGGGTAGCTGGGGCCAACGTCCTGACTTTC. It specifies CASSLEGVAGANVLTF. The chain combines TRBV5-5 with TRBJ2-6, with D possibly matching TRBD1 (6 bases). Germline-derived CDR1 and CDR2 are SGHKS and YYEKEE (reference sequence). The length of the CDR3 is 16 residues. V was pared by 0 bases and J by 2 bases, with 9 bases between. Looking up the rest from reference TRBV5-5 and TRBJ2-6 gives the full variable domain: DAGVTQSPTHLIKTRGQQVTLRCSPISGHKSVSWYQQVLGQGPQFIFQYYEKEERGRGNFPDRFSARQFPNYSSELNVNALLLGDSALYLCASSLEGVAGANVLTFGAGSRLTVL.

Written as DNA, the CDR3 is TGTGCCAGCAGCCAAGATAAGGGACAGATCAACACTGAAGCTTTCTTT. It codes for CASSQDKGQINTEAFF. The V gene is TRBV14, the J gene TRBJ1-1; the match to TRBD1 covers 7 bases. J was trimmed by 2 bases and V by 0 bases; bases with no gene match: 6. Germline V lookup: CDR1 SGHDN, CDR2 FVKESK. The CDR3 contains 16 residues.

V gene TRBV18 combines with J gene TRBJ2-7; D ambiguous. The germline V and J ends were trimmed by 1 base and 5 bases, with 12 bases remaining between them. The CDR3 has 14 residues. The germline gives CDR1 KGHSH, CDR2 LQKENI. The CDR3 DNA follows: TGTGCCAGCTCACCACTTCCCCCCGGCGACGAGCAGTACTTC. As protein: CASSPLPPGDEQYF.

By frequency in the sample, this clone is large. The V call is TRBV7-8, the J call TRBJ2-1; 8 nucleotides match TRBD1. Germline CDR1 and CDR2: SGHVS and FQNEAQ. This CDR3 comprises 16 residues. The V segment lost 5 bases and the J segment 5 bases; nucleotides outside the gene matches: 11. This chain's CDR3 is CASSHPRQGTNNEQFF. The CDR3 nucleotides are TGTGCCAGCAGCCACCCACGACAGGGGACAAACAATGAGCAGTTCTTC.

This clone was observed a few times. The rearrangement joins TRBV7-9 to TRBJ1-5; a possible D gene is TRBD1 (6 bases). Deletions cut 1 base from V and 7 bases from J, with 14 bases between. The length of the CDR3 is 15 residues. The germline gives CDR1 SEHNR, CDR2 FQNEAQ (reference sequence). The CDR3 is CASSLEGGRIQPQHF. The CDR3 nucleotides are TGTGCCAGCAGCTTAGAGGGGGGACGGATACAGCCCCAGCATTTT.

The rearrangement joins TRBV4-1 to TRBJ2-1; TRBD1 matches 9 bases. The CDR3 is made up of 15 amino acids. Germline values: CDR1 MGHRA, CDR2 YSYEKL. Trimming cost V 0 bases and J 3 bases; bases outside gene matches: 0. The CDR3 DNA is TGCGCCAGCAGCCAAGAGGACAGGGGCTACAATGAGCAGTTCTTC. This sequence encodes CASSQEDRGYNEQFF.

The chain links TRBV11-2 to TRBJ1-6; D uncertain. The CDR3 is made up of 17 amino acids. Trimming stripped 3 bases from V and 0 bases from J, with 12 bases between. CDR1 is SGHAT, CDR2 FQNNGV, per germline. For the CDR3, the DNA is TGTGCCAGCAGCTTGTCAGAACAGCTCTCCTATAATTCACCCCTCCACTTT. Amino acid sequence: CASSLSEQLSYNSPLHF.

This clone was counted only a few times. The J gene is TRBJ1-2, the V gene TRBV19; 7 bases agree with TRBD1. The germline V gene encodes CDR1 LNHDA and CDR2 SQIVND (reference sequence). Unmatched junction bases numbered 15, after V lost 4 bases and J lost 4 bases. This CDR3 is 17 amino acids long. CDR3 bases: TGTGCCAGTAGTACAAACTCTTGGACAGGTCGGAGCTATGGCTACACCTTC. Translated: CASSTNSWTGRSYGYTF.

V gene TRBV21-1 combines with J gene TRBJ2-1; the table assigns TRBD1, which was not confirmed against the DNA. TRBV21-1 is given as a pseudogene. The CDR3 is made up of 16 amino acids. CDR3 bases: TGTGCCAGCAGCAAAGGGAAACAGGGGCCACTAGGGAAGCAGTTCTTC. Amino acid sequence: CASSKGKQGPLGKQFF.

The chain employs TRBV6-1 and TRBJ1-5, with TRBD1 matching 10 bases. The CDR3 consists of 15 residues. Germline V gives CDR1 MNHNS, CDR2 SASEGT. V shed 6 bases and J 1 base; nucleotides not matched to a gene: 3. CDR3 residues: CASRPTGGSNQPQHF. The CDR3 region has the DNA TGTGCCAGCAGACCGACAGGGGGCAGCAATCAGCCCCAGCATTTT.

V is TRBV13 and J is TRBJ2-1; possibly TRBD2 for D (6 bases). Per the germline V gene, CDR1 is PRHDT and CDR2 is FYEKMQ (reference sequence). The V gene lost 8 bases and the J gene lost 14 bases, with 19 bases spanning the gap. This CDR3 region has 12 residues. The CDR3 coding sequence is TGTGCCAGCTCCACTCCGGGACTGCCCAAGTTCTTC. This codes for CASSTPGLPKFF.

The chain uses TRBV19 and TRBJ2-7; TRBD1 agrees at 9 bases. V gave up 3 bases and J gave up 7 bases; unmatched junction bases: 10. This CDR3 has 15 amino acids. Germline V lookup: CDR1 LNHDA, CDR2 SQIVND (reference sequence). The CDR3 DNA sequence: TGTGCCAGTAGTATCGGACAGGGGTTAGGTCGGGAGCAGTACTTC. It codes for CASSIGQGLGREQYF.

The V call is TRBV4-2, the J call TRBJ2-3, with 8 bases identical to TRBD2. Germline loops: CDR1 LGHNA, CDR2 YNFKEQ. Trimming at V came to 4 bases and at J to 2 bases, leaving 2 bases not matched to a gene. This CDR3 has 14 residues. The CDR3 reads CASSLAGFTDTQYF. CDR3 nucleotide sequence: TGTGCCAGCAGCCTAGCGGGATTCACAGATACGCAGTATTTT.

The chain links TRBV19 to TRBJ1-2, with 7 bases aligning to TRBD1. Germline V gene data show CDR1 as LNHDA and CDR2 as SQIVND (reference sequence). J was trimmed by 1 base and V by 5 bases; bases with no gene match: 13. CDR3 length: 17 residues. The CDR3 protein is CASSLSPPGQINYGYTF. The CDR3 coding sequence is TGTGCCAGTAGTCTCTCGCCTCCGGGACAGATTAACTATGGCTACACCTTC.